This T cell receptor (beta chain) was captured in a study of T cells in Graves' hyperthyroidism and ophthalmopathy. Findings and limits, study-wide: Most clonotypes expanded in thyroid above 0.001 were likewise present in blood. Ophthalmopathy was identified by the model a median 6.5 months ahead of onset. Classification by a 13 V-J model distinguished ophthalmopathy from stable hyperthyroidism.

Regions amplified from RNA transcripts were the TCR beta CDR3 regions. The study used the HTBI primer set for a first-round RT-PCR of the TCR CDR3. TCRdb reprocessed the multiplex PCR reads via MiXCR and lists one record per CDR3 protein. The table has 500,000 to 650,000 distinct CDR3 sequences, 46% seen once. Germline trimming cut 6 bases from V and 4 bases from J; bases unmatched to any gene: 10. This CDR3 region has 14 residues. In germline, CDR1 is DFQATT, CDR2 SNEGSKA (reference sequence). This clonotype was counted ten times or more. The antigen is unknown. The sample comprised peripheral blood or thyroid tissue (not recorded which). The origin of this receptor is an adult woman with Graves' disease, either hyperthyroidism or ophthalmopathy (not recorded which). V and J are TRBV20-1 and TRBJ2-5, with 8 nucleotides matching TRBD1. CDR3 amino acids: CSAPLGRGRETQYF. In DNA, the CDR3 is TGCAGTGCGCCCCTGGGCAGGGGGCGAGAGACCCAGTACTTC.